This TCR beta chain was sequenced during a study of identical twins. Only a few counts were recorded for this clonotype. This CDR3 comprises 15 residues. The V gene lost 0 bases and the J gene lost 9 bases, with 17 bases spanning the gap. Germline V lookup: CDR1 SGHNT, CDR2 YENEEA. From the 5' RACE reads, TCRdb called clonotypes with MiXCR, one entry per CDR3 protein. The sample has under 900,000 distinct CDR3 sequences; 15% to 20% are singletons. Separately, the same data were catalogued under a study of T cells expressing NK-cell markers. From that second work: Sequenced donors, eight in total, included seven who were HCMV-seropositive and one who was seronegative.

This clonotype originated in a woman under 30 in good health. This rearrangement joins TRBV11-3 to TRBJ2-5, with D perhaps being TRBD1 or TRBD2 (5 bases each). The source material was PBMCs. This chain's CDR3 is CASSLEPGPGKAQYF. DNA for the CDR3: TGTGCCAGCAGCTTAGAACCGGGACCTGGTAAAGCCCAGTACTTC.